The T cell receptor beta chain described here comes from a study of cytomegalovirus exposure and HLA in healthy donors. This CDR3 has 16 residues. J lost 3 bases, V lost 6 bases, and 10 bases had no gene match. Per germline, CDR1 SGHTA and CDR2 FQGNSA. Primers for the PCR totalled 60 Vbeta and 13 Jbeta. In the original analysis: Roughly 12 million shared chains were among some 75 million unique TCR beta chains counted in a later analysis. TCRdb keeps only in-frame clones here, not all; method: immunoSEQ multiplex PCR. From that table come the V and J calls and clone size; the DNA was used to work out D and trimming. The sample includes about 210,000 clones.

This chain joins TRBV7-2 and TRBJ1-2, with 10 bases aligning to TRBD1. This receptor was identified in a woman aged 25-40 years in good health and CMV-seropositive. The sample comprised PBMCs. CDR3 amino acids: CASRSTGTGAYYGYTF. In nucleotides, the CDR3 is TGTGCCAGCAGATCGACCGGGACAGGGGCCTACTATGGCTACACCTTC.